The table lists the clone carrying this T cell receptor beta chain with a count of one. The CDR3 consists of 14 residues. The V gene's germline CDR1 is MNHEY and CDR2 SVGAGI. V gave up 5 bases and J gave up 5 bases, with 15 bases separating them. The sample is drawn from a study of blood T cell repertoires in COVID-19. Here immunoSEQ multiplex PCR was the method, and the copy in TCRdb shows in-frame clones only, minus some. The sample yields roughly 240,000 clones, approximately 88% seen once. The sample consisted of PBMCs or T cells enriched from blood (not recorded which). This chain connects TRBV6-5 to TRBJ2-5; the D gene is possibly TRBD1 (6 bases). The origin of this receptor is a woman aged 25 to 39 with acute COVID-19. This CDR3 is CASSPDRGSETQYF. Here the CDR3 DNA reads TGTGCCAGCAGTCCGGACAGAGGATCGGAGACCCAGTACTTC.